This paragraph covers one T cell receptor beta chain sequence. Method: immunoSEQ multiplex PCR; TCRdb's copy keeps in-frame clones and lacks some. This sample has roughly 77,000 clones, with roughly 73% found just once. The entry originates in a study of blood T cell repertoires in COVID-19. Study details: Sites across the United States, Italy and Spain contributed samples from acute and convalescent COVID-19.

Trimming removed 8 bases from V and 2 bases from J, with 17 bases in between. The CDR3 is made up of 15 amino acids. Germline loops: CDR1 SNHLY, CDR2 FYNNEI. The sequencing input was peripheral blood. This clonotype was obtained from a human donor in a cohort sampled during active COVID-19. The chain links TRBV2 to TRBJ2-3, with D unresolved. In DNA, the CDR3 is TGTGCCAGCTCCCTAGATCACCCAGCCACAGATACGCAGTATTTT. As protein: CASSLDHPATDTQYF.